The rows below give T cell receptor beta chains drawn from one sample of a study of T cells in localized non-small cell lung cancer. The data were produced by immunoSEQ multiplex PCR, yet TCRdb's version contains in-frame clones alone and is incomplete. This sample carries roughly 58,000 clones, approximately 80% of them seen once, and the ten largest clones take under 5%. The material sequenced was PBMCs, taken before any cancer treatment. Every receptor here comes from a man aged 40 to 69 with stage II lung adenocarcinoma. CDR3s include the opening cysteine and the closing phenylalanine or tryptophan. The order of the fields is D gene, J gene, clone size, V gene, CDR3 protein, CDR3 DNA. A D gene is named only where the DNA matches it firmly. Only part of the rows carry a size: once, few, many, or a class if the clone is expanded.

NA,TRBJ2-3,NA,TRBV9,CASSVSGYSTDTQYF,TGTGCCAGCAGCGTTAGCGGATATAGCACAGATACGCAGTATTTT
NA,TRBJ2-3,NA,TRBV27,CASSLGSRDRGTQYF,TGTGCCAGCAGTCTGGGGTCGCGGGATAGAGGTACGCAGTATTTT
TRBD2,TRBJ2-5,once,TRBV25-1,CADIYLELASGRGETQYF,TGTGCCGATATATACCTAGAACTAGCGAGCGGACGGGGGGAGACCCAGTACTTC
NA,TRBJ1-3,NA,TRBV6-1,CASREAGFSGNTIYF,TGTGCCAGCAGGGAGGCAGGTTTCTCTGGAAACACCATATATTTT
TRBD2,TRBJ2-1,NA,TRBV6-5,CASRYLAGEGEQFF,TGTGCCAGCAGGTACCTAGCGGGAGAAGGAGAGCAGTTCTTC
NA,TRBJ2-2,once,TRBV7-3,CASSLTGNTGELFF,TGTGCCAGCAGTTTGACAGGGAACACCGGGGAGCTGTTTTTT
TRBD1,TRBJ2-1,NA,TRBV5-4,CASRTGTAGEQFF,TGTGCCAGCAGGACCGGGACAGCAGGTGAGCAGTTCTTC
NA,TRBJ1-1,NA,TRBV7-4,CASSLAADHRGNTEAFF,TGTGCCAGCAGCTTAGCCGCCGATCACCGGGGGAACACTGAAGCTTTCTTT
NA,TRBJ1-5,NA,TRBV10-3,CAISHSNQPQHF,TGTGCCATCAGTCATAGCAATCAGCCCCAGCATTTT
TRBD1,TRBJ1-2,NA,TRBV12-5,CASGLVPGSGGGGGYTF,TGTGCTAGTGGTTTGGTACCCGGTTCAGGGGGCGGAGGTGGCTACACCTTC
NA,TRBJ1-3,few,TRBV11-2,CASSSRGSGNTIYF,TGTGCCAGCAGCAGCAGGGGTTCTGGAAACACCATATATTTT
TRBD1,TRBJ1-5,NA,TRBV6-5,CASSLDREQPQHF,TGTGCCAGCAGCCTCGACAGGGAACAGCCCCAGCATTTT
TRBD2,TRBJ2-1,once,TRBV11-3,CASSKAGGSYNEQFF,TGTGCCAGCAGCAAGGCGGGAGGATCATACAATGAGCAGTTCTTC
NA,TRBJ1-2,NA,TRBV29-1,CSVLESYGYTF,TGCAGCGTTCTGGAATCCTATGGCTACACCTTC
NA,TRBJ1-5,NA,TRBV14,CASSQDRTGPQHF,TGTGCCAGCAGCCAAGATAGGACGGGGCCCCAGCATTTT
TRBD2,TRBJ2-1,NA,TRBV9,CASRPGLSTNEQFF,TGTGCCAGCCGACCGGGACTATCCACCAATGAGCAGTTCTTC
NA,TRBJ2-7,NA,TRBV7-9,CASSRGHHSYEQYF,TGTGCCAGCAGCCGGGGACACCACTCCTACGAGCAGTACTTC
TRBD2,TRBJ2-7,NA,TRBV7-9,CASSFTSGTSEQYF,TGTGCCAGCAGCTTTACTAGCGGGACCTCCGAGCAGTACTTC
NA,TRBJ1-2,NA,TRBV29-1,CSAAVGNYGYTF,TGCAGCGCCGCCGTGGGTAACTATGGCTACACCTTC
TRBD2,TRBJ2-1,NA,TRBV2,CASRFGAGKDEQFF,TGTGCCAGCAGGTTCGGAGCGGGAAAAGATGAGCAGTTCTTC
NA,TRBJ2-1,NA,TRBV18,CASSPQNEQFF,TGTGCCAGCTCACCGCAGAATGAGCAGTTCTTC
TRBD1,TRBJ1-2,NA,TRBV6-6,CASSYRTGPDYGYTF,TGTGCCAGCAGTTACCGGACAGGGCCCGACTATGGCTACACCTTC
TRBD2,TRBJ2-1,NA,TRBV25-1,CASRELAEQFF,TGTGCCAGCAGGGAACTAGCGGAGCAGTTCTTC
TRBD2,TRBJ2-3,NA,TRBV7-9,CASSRGLAGATDTQYF,TGTGCCAGCAGCCGTGGACTAGCTGGGGCCACAGATACGCAGTATTTT
TRBD2,TRBJ2-7,NA,TRBV7-2,CASSLVGTRSSSEQYF,TGTGCCAGCAGCTTAGTTGGGACTAGATCTTCTAGCGAGCAGTACTTC
TRBD1,TRBJ1-5,NA,TRBV5-1,CASSTGHQGSNQPQHF,TGCGCCAGTTCGACAGGGCACCAGGGTAGCAATCAGCCCCAGCATTTT
TRBD2,TRBJ2-1,once,TRBV12-5,CASGLLAAYNEQFF,TGTGCTAGTGGTTTACTAGCGGCGTACAATGAGCAGTTCTTC